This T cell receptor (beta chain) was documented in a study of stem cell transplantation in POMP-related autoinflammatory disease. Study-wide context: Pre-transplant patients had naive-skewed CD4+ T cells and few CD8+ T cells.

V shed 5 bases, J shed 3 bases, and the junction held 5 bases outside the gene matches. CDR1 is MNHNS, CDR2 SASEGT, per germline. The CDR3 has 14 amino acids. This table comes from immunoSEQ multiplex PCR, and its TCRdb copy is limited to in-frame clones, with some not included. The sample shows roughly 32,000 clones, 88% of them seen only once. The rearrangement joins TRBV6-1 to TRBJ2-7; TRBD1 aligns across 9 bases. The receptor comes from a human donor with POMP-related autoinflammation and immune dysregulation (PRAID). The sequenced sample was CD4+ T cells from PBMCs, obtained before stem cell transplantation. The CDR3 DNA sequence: TGTGCCAGCAGTAAACAGGGGGCAAACTACGAGCAGTACTTC. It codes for CASSKQGANYEQYF.